Listed here are 16 T cell receptor delta chains from one sample, sequenced in a study of gammadelta T cells in human blood. TCRdb re-called clones from the RT-PCR reads via CATT. The sample includes 720 or so delta-chain clones, approximately 52% of them seen just once. What was sequenced was Vgamma9Vdelta2 gamma-delta T cells from cord blood. Receptors were obtained from a newborn.

Note on this clone: A far larger clone is one nucleotide away, so this likely arose from a read error. The V and J genes are TRDV2 and TRDJ3, with D maybe TRDD3 (6 bases). CDR1 and CDR2 (germline): GEAIGNYY, EKD. Trimming took 4 bases from V and 0 from J, leaving 18 bases between them. The CDR3 totals 19 residues. CDR3 coding DNA: TGTGCCTGTGATCCTTTATGGGGGGTACGCTCCTGGGACACCCGACAGATGTTTTTC. This translates into CACDPLWGVRSWDTRQMFF.

By frequency in the sample, this clone is hyperexpanded. The sample has other DNA sequences that encode this CDR3 too. The chain carries TRDV2 and TRDJ1, with TRDD3 matching over 13 bases. Germline CDR1 is GEAIGNYY and CDR2 is EKD. The V and J ends lost 3 bases and 0 bases, in that order; junction bases with no gene match: 3. The CDR3 consists of 16 residues. The CDR3 DNA reads as TGTGCCTGTGACGTACTGGGGGATACGTACACCGATAAACTCATCTTT. It specifies CACDVLGDTYTDKLIF.

With respect to this clone: A far larger clone is just one base off, so this is likely a read error. The chain employs TRDV2 and TRDJ1; D may match TRDD2 or TRDD3 (5 bases each). The CDR3 sequence is 18 residues long. Trimming took off 0 bases at V and 0 bases at J, with 19 bases between the two ends. Germline CDR1 and CDR2: GEAIGNYY and EKD. CDR3 in DNA: TGTGCCTGTGACACCAGGGGTGAGGGATTCCTGTACACCGATAAACTCATCTTT. It codes for CACDTRGEGFLYTDKLIF.

Remarks on this clone: This likely traces to a read error, being one base from a far larger clone. This chain joins TRDV2 and TRDJ1; 8 bases fit TRDD3. Trimming at V came to 3 bases and at J to 0 bases, leaving 14 bases not matched to a gene. Germline CDR1 is GEAIGNYY and CDR2 is EKD. This CDR3 contains 18 residues. This chain's CDR3 is CACDPLVTGGVDTDKLIF. The DNA of the CDR3 is TGTGCCTGTGACCCCCTTGTTACTGGGGGTGTGGACACCGATAAACTCATCTTT.

In its sample, this clone is medium-sized. This clone may be a read error of a much larger clone one base away. Other DNA sequences in the same sample also yield this CDR3. This chain connects TRDV2 to TRDJ3; 10 positions agree with TRDD3. This CDR3 is 18 amino acids long. CDR1 is GEAIGNYY and CDR2 is EKD in the germline V gene. This chain's CDR3 is CACDTGGYSPWDTRQMFF. Here the CDR3 DNA reads TGTGCCTGTGACACTGGGGGATACAGCCCCTGGGACACTCGACAGATGTTTTTC.

Of note for this clone: A far larger clone is just one base off, so this is likely a read error. The rearrangement joins TRDV2 to TRDJ1; the D is unclear. The CDR3 contains 15 residues. V was shortened by 0 bases and J by 4 bases, with 14 bases between the two germline ends. Germline-derived CDR1 and CDR2 are GEAIGNYY and EKD. The CDR3 DNA sequence: TGTGCCTGTGACACCCGAGCTGGTAATGACGATAAACTCATCTTT. Encoded protein: CACDTRAGNDDKLIF.

Note on this clone: With a far larger clone one base away, a read error is the likely cause. This chain links TRDV2 with TRDJ3; 11 bases match TRDD3. This CDR3 comprises 18 residues. The germline gives CDR1 GEAIGNYY, CDR2 EKD. V lost 0 bases to trimming and J lost 2 bases; unmatched junction nucleotides: 2. The CDR3 nucleotides are TGTGCCTGTGACACCGCTGGGGGATACCCCTGGGACACCCGACAGATGTTTTTC. Translated, it gives CACDTAGGYPWDTRQMFF.

A word on this clone: With a far larger clone one base away, a read error is the likely cause. The same CDR3 is also encoded by other DNA sequences in this sample. The rearrangement uses TRDV2 and TRDJ1; D may be TRDD3 (6 bases). Germline assignment: CDR1 GEAIGNYY and CDR2 EKD. There are 16 residues in the CDR3. The CDR3 bases are TGTGCCTGTGACACCGGTATACTGGGCCTCACCGATAAGCTCATCTTT. The encoded protein is CACDTGILGLTDKLIF.

This clone has a single count. A much larger clone lies a single base off, so this may be a read error. This chain joins TRDV2 and TRDJ3; possibly TRDD3 for D (5 bases). CDR1 and CDR2 from the germline V gene are GEAIGNYY and EKD. V was cut by 3 bases and J by 10 bases, with 9 bases left in between. The CDR3 is 13 residues long. This chain's CDR3 is CACDYGGTRQMFF. The CDR3 DNA is TGTGCCTGTGACTACGGGGGGACCCGACAGATGTTTTTC.

Comment on this clone: A far larger clone is off by one base, so a read error is likely. The rearrangement joins TRDV2 to TRDJ3, with 7 bases aligning to TRDD3. The CDR3 runs to 18 residues. Per germline, CDR1 GEAIGNYY and CDR2 EKD. The DNA for the CDR3 is TGTGCCTGTGGCACCTGGGGGGGCATCTCCTGGGACACCCGACAGATGTTTTTC. Protein product: CACGTWGGISWDTRQMFF.

Points on this clone: A far larger clone is only one base removed, so a read error is likely. Other DNA sequences in the same sample also yield this CDR3. J is TRDJ1 and V is TRDV2; no reliable D call. The germline V gene encodes CDR1 GEAIGNYY and CDR2 EKD. The CDR3 has 11 amino acids. Trimming left V 6 bases short and J 5 bases short, with 9 bases between. This CDR3 reads CACRIADKLIF. The CDR3 DNA sequence: TGTGCCTGTCGTATCGCAGATAAACTCATCTTT.

Within the sample, this clone is large. J is TRDJ3 and V is TRDV2, with D maybe TRDD3 (6 bases). Trimming left V 0 bases short and J 1 base short, with 6 bases between. From germline, CDR1 is GEAIGNYY and CDR2 EKD. This CDR3 is built from 16 residues. The CDR3 region has the DNA TGTGCCTGTGACACCTGGGGGTCCTGGGACACCCGACAGATGTTTTTC. Amino acid sequence: CACDTWGSWDTRQMFF.

Regarding this clone: This likely reflects a read error, since a far larger clone is one base away. The chain links TRDV2 to TRDJ2; TRDD3 matches at 9 bases. Germline loops: CDR1 GEAIGNYY, CDR2 EKD. The CDR3 covers 13 residues. The CDR3 region has the DNA TGTGCCTGTGGCACCTGGGGGATAGCACAACTCTTCTTT. Its protein is CACGTWGIAQLFF.

Of note for this clone: This likely stems from a read error, as it lies one base from a far larger clone. Distinct nucleotide sequences in the sample also encode this CDR3. The rearrangement uses TRDV2 and TRDJ3; 11 nucleotides match TRDD3. The CDR3 runs 19 residues. Germline V CDR1 and CDR2: GEAIGNYY, EKD. In nucleotides, the CDR3 is TGTGCCTGTGACTTAATTGGGGGATACGGGCCCTGGGACACACGACAGATGTTTTTC. Translated: CACDLIGGYGPWDTRQMFF.

Comments on this clone: A read error is the likely source, as a far larger clone sits one nucleotide away. V and J are TRDV2 and TRDJ1; 8 bases are a match to TRDD3. Germline assignment: CDR1 GEAIGNYY and CDR2 EKD. The V and J ends lost 0 bases and 4 bases, in that order; junction bases with no gene match: 15. The CDR3 has 18 residues. The CDR3 region is CACDTRGGGFLYNDKLIF. The CDR3 region has the DNA TGTGCCTGTGACACCAGGGGTGGGGGATTCCTGTACAACGATAAACTCATCTTT.

Worth noting for this clone: This may stem from a read error, because a much larger clone lies one nucleotide away. Other nucleotide sequences in the sample specify the same CDR3. This sequence joins TRDV2 and TRDJ3; 9 bases are a match to TRDD3. The CDR3 extends over 17 amino acids. Germline V gene lookup returns CDR1 GEAIGNYY and CDR2 EKD. The CDR3 is CACDRGYAFWDTRQMFF. The CDR3 bases are TGTGCCTGTGACAGGGGATACGCGTTTTGGGACACACGACAGATGTTTTTC.